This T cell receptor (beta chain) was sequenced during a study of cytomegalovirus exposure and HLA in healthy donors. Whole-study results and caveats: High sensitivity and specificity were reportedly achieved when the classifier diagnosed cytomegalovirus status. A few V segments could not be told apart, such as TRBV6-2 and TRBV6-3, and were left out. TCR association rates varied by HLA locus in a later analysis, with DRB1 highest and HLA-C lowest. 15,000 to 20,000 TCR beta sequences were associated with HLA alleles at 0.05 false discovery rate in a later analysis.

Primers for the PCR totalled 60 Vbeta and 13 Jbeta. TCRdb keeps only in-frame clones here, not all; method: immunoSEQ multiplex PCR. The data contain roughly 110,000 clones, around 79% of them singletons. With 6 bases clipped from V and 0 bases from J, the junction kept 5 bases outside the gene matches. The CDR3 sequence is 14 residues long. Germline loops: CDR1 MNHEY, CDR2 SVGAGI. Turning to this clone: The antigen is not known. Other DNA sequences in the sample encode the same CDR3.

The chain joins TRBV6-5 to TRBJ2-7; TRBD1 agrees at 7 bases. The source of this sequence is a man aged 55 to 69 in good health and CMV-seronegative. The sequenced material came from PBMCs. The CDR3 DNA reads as TGTGCCAGCAGCTCGGACAGGAGCTCCTACGAGCAGTACTTC. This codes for CASSSDRSSYEQYF.